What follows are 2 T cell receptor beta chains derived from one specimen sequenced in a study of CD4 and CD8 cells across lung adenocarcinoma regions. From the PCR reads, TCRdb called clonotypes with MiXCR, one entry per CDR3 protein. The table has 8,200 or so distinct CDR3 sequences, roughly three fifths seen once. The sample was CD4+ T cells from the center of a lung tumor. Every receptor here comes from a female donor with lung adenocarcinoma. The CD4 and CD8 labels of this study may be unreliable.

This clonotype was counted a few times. The CDR3 nucleotides read TGTGCCGGACAACAGGCCGGGGGGGGAAGTGATACGCAGTATTTT. This gives the protein CAGQQAGGGSDTQYF. The chain joins TRBV10-3 to TRBJ2-3; 8 positions agree with TRBD2. The junction had 16 bases not matched to a gene; V was cut back by 11 bases and J by 6 bases. CDR1 is ENHRY and CDR2 is SYGVKD in the germline V gene. The CDR3 spans 15 residues.

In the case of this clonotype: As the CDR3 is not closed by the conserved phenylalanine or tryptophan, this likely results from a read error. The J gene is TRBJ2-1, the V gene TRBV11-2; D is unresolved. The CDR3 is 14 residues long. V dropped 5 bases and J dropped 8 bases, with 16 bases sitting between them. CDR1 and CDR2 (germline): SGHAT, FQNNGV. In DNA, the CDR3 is TGTGCCAGCAGCCCTAGTTGGGGAATCGATGAGCAGTTCCCC. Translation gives CASSPSWGIDEQFP.